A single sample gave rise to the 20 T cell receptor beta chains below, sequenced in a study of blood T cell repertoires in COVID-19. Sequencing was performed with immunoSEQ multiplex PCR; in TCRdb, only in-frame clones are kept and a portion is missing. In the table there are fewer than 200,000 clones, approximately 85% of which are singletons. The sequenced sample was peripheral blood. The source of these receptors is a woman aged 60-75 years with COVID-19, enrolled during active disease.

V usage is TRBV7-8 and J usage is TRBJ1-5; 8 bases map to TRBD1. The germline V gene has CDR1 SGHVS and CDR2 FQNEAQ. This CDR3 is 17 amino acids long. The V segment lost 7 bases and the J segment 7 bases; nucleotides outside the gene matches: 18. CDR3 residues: CASNNGPGGSATQPQHF. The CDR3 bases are TGTGCCAGCAACAATGGGCCAGGGGGCTCCGCGACGCAGCCCCAGCATTTT.

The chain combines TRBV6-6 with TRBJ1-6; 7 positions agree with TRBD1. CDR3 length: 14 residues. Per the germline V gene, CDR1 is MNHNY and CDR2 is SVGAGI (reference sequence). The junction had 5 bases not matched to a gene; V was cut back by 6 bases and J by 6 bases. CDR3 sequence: CASSFDRVNSPLHF. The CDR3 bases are TGTGCCAGCAGCTTCGACAGGGTTAATTCACCCCTCCACTTT.

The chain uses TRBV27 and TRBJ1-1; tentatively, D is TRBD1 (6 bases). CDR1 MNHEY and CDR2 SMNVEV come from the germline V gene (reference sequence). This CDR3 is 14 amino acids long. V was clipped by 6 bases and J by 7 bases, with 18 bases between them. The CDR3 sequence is CASSYQGGAGEAFF. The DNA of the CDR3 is TGTGCCAGCAGCTATCAAGGGGGGGCGGGTGAAGCTTTCTTT.

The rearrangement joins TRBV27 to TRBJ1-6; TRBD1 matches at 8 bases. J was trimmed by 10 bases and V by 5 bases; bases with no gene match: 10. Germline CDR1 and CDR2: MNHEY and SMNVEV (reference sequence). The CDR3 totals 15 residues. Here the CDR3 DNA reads TGTGCCAGCAGTAGAGGACAGGGCATCGACTCACCCCTCCACTTT. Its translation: CASSRGQGIDSPLHF.

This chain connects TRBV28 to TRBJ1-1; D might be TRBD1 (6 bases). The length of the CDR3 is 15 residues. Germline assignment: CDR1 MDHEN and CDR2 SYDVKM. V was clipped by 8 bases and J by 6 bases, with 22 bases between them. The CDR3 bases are TGTGCCAGCCTGAGGTCCGAGGGGGTGTTCGCTGAAGCTTTCTTT. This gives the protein CASLRSEGVFAEAFF.

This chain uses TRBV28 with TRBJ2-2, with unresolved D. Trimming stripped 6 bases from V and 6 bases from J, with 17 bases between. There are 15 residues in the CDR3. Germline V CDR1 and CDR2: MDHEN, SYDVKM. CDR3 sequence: CASRPPVRGAGELFF. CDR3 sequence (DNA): TGTGCCAGCAGACCTCCCGTAAGAGGAGCCGGGGAGCTGTTTTTT.

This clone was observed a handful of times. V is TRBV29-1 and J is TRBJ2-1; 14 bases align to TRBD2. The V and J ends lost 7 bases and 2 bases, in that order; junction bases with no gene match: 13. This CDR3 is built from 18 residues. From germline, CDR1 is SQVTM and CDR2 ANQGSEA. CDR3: CSARLAGGVSGTYNEQFF. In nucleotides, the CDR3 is TGCAGCGCGAGACTAGCGGGAGGGGTTTCAGGGACCTACAATGAGCAGTTCTTC.

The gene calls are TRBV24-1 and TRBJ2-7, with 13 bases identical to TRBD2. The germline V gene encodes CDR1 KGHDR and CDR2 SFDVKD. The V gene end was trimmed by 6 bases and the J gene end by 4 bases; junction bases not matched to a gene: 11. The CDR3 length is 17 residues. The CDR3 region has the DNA TGTGCCACCAGTAACCAGGGTACTAGCGGGAGGGTTTACGAGCAGTACTTC. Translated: CATSNQGTSGRVYEQYF.

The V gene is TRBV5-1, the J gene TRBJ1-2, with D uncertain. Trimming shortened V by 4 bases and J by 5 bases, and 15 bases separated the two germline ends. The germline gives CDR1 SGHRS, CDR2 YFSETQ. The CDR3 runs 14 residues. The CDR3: CASSLPEHEYGYTF. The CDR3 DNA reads TGCGCCAGCAGCCTTCCCGAGCACGAATATGGCTACACCTTC.

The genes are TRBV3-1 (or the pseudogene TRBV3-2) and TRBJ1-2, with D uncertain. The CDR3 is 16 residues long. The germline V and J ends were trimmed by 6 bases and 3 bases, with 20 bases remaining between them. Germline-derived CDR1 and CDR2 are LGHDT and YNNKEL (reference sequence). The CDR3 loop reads CASRPFLGRSDYGYTF. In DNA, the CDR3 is TGTGCCAGCAGACCTTTCCTGGGCAGATCCGACTATGGCTACACCTTC.

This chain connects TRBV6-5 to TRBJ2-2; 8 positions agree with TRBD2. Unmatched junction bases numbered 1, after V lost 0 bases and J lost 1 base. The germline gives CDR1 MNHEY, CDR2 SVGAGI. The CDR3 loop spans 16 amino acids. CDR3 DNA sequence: TGTGCCAGCAGTTACTCCGGGGGGGTGAACACCGGGGAGCTGTTTTTT. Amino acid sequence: CASSYSGGVNTGELFF.

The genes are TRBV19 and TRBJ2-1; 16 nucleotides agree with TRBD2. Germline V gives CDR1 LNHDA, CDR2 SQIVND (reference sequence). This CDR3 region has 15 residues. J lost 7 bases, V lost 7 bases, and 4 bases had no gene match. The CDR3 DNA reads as TGTGCCAGTAAGGGACTAGCGGGAGGGGAAAATGAGCAGTTCTTC. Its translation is CASKGLAGGENEQFF.

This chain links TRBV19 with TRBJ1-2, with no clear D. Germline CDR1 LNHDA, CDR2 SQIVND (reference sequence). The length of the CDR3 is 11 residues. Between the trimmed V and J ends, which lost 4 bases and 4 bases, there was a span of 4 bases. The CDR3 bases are TGTGCCAGTAGTACCCTCTATGGCTACACCTTC. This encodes CASSTLYGYTF.

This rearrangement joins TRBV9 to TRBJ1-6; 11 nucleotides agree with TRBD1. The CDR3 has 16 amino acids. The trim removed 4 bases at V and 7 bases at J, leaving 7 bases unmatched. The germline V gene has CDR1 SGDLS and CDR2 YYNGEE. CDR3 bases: TGTGCCAGCAGCCCCAAGGGGGACAGGGGGAATTCACCCCTCCACTTT. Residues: CASSPKGDRGNSPLHF.

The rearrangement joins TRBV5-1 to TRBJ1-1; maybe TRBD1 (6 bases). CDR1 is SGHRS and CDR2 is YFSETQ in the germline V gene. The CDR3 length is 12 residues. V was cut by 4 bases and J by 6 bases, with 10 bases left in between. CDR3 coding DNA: TGCGCCAGCAGCCCTACAGGGCCTGAAGCTTTCTTT. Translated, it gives CASSPTGPEAFF. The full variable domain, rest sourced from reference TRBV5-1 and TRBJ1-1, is KAGVTQTPRYLIKTRGQQVTLSCSPISGHRSVSWYQQTPGQGLQFLFEYFSETQRNKGNFPGRFSGRQFSNSRSEMNVSTLELGDSALYLCASSPTGPEAFFGQGTRLTVV.

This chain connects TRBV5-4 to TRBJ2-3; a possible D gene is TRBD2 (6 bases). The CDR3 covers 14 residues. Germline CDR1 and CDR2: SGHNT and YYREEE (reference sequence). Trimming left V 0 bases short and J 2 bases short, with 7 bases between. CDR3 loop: CASSLGGNTDTQYF. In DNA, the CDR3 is TGTGCCAGCAGCTTGGGCGGGAACACAGATACGCAGTATTTT.

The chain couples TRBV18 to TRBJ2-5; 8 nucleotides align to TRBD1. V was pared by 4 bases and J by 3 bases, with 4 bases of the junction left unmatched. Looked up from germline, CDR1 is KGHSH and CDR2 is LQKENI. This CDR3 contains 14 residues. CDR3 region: CASSRQGWKETQYF. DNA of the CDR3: TGTGCCAGCTCACGACAGGGGTGGAAAGAGACCCAGTACTTC.

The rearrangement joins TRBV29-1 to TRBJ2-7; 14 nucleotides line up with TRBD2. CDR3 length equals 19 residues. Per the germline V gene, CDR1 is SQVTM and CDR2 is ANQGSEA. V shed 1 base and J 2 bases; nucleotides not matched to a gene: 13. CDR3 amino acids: CSVEGTTSGRAGGPYEQYF. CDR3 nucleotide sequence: TGCAGCGTTGAAGGCACGACTAGCGGGAGGGCGGGAGGGCCCTACGAGCAGTACTTC.

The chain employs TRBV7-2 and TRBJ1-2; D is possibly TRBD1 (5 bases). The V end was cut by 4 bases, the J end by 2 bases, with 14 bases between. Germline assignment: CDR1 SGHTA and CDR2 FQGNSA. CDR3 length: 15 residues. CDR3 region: CASSSSRTTNYGYTF. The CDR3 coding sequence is TGTGCCAGCAGCTCATCAAGGACAACGAACTATGGCTACACCTTC.

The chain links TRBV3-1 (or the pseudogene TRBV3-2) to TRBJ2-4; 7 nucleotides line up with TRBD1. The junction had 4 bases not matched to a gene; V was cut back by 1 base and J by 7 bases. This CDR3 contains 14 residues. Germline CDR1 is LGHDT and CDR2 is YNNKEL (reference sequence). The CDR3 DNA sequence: TGTGCCAGCAGCCAAGCAGGGGGTATCAACATTCAGTACTTC. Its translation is CASSQAGGINIQYF.